This entry lists 9 T cell receptor beta chains sequenced from one sample in a study of blood T cell repertoires in COVID-19. Generated by immunoSEQ multiplex PCR, the TCRdb table keeps only in-frame clones and is missing some. The repertoire holds 200,000 to 250,000 clones, with about 85% as singletons. Sequenced: PBMCs or T cells enriched from blood (not recorded which). These receptors all stem from a man between 25 and 39 years old who had recovered from COVID-19.

The chain links TRBV18 to TRBJ2-7; a weak D match, TRBD2 (6 bases). From germline, CDR1 is KGHSH and CDR2 LQKENI. The V end lost 0 bases, the J end lost 2 bases, and 8 bases lay between the germline ends. This CDR3 has 14 amino acids. The CDR3 reads CASSPPGSPYEQYF. The CDR3 nucleotides are TGTGCCAGCTCACCACCCGGGAGTCCCTACGAGCAGTACTTC.

With respect to this clone: Other DNA variants within this sample encode the same CDR3. The J gene is TRBJ2-5, the V gene TRBV5-4, with 14 bases lining up with TRBD2. Germline CDR1 and CDR2: SGHNT and YYREEE (reference sequence). Trimming at V came to 0 bases and at J to 5 bases, leaving 3 bases not matched to a gene. This CDR3 has 16 residues. DNA of the CDR3: TGTGCCAGCAGCTTGGGACTAGCGGGGGGGCAGGAGACCCAGTACTTC. Protein product: CASSLGLAGGQETQYF.

The chain is built from TRBV30 and TRBJ1-1; possibly TRBD1 for D (6 bases). The CDR3 has 14 residues. Trimming shortened V by 5 bases and J by 11 bases, and 24 bases separated the two germline ends. The V gene's germline CDR1 is GTSNPN and CDR2 SVGIG (reference sequence). The CDR3 loop is CAWGIGQGMTPAFF. For the CDR3, the DNA is TGTGCCTGGGGGATAGGGCAGGGGATGACCCCCGCTTTCTTT.

The rearrangement links TRBV5-1 to TRBJ1-3; D is perhaps TRBD1 (6 bases). This CDR3 region has 16 residues. With 4 bases removed from V and 0 bases from J, the gap between germline ends came to 14 bases. Germline CDR1 and CDR2: SGHRS and YFSETQ. The CDR3 loop reads CASSEQTGHSGNTIYF. The CDR3 DNA follows: TGCGCCAGCAGCGAACAGACAGGCCACTCTGGAAACACCATATATTTT.

V usage is TRBV6-5 and J usage is TRBJ2-2, with 7 bases identical to TRBD1. Germline assignment: CDR1 MNHEY and CDR2 SVGAGI. This CDR3 has 16 residues. V gave up 0 bases and J gave up 4 bases; unmatched junction bases: 5. CDR3 DNA sequence: TGTGCCAGCAGTTACTCAACAGGGGCTCTCACCGGGGAGCTGTTTTTT. Encoded protein: CASSYSTGALTGELFF.

This clone was picked up one time. The chain recombines TRBV3-1 (or the pseudogene TRBV3-2) with TRBJ1-2; D is unresolved. This CDR3 contains 16 residues. Germline CDR1 and CDR2: LGHDT and YNNKEL (reference sequence). The V end was cut by 0 bases, the J end by 4 bases, with 15 bases between. DNA for the CDR3: TGTGCCAGCAGCCAAGAGATGGCGGCCCGCTCCTATGGCTACACCTTC. Encoded protein: CASSQEMAARSYGYTF.

The CDR3 reads CASSADSRNEQFF. CDR3 nucleotide sequence: TGTGCCAGCAGCGCGGACAGCCGAAATGAGCAGTTCTTC. This rearrangement joins TRBV11-3 to TRBJ2-1; TRBD1 is a possible D gene (6 bases). CDR1 is SGHNT, CDR2 YENEEA, per germline. CDR3 length: 13 amino acids. Trimming shortened V by 5 bases and J by 7 bases, and 12 bases separated the two germline ends.

The chain has TRBV6-2 or TRBV6-3 and TRBJ2-7; TRBD1 aligns across 9 bases. Germline values: CDR1 MNHEY, CDR2 SVGEGT. There are 16 residues in the CDR3. Losses at the gene ends were 2 bases for V and 4 bases for J; bases not matched to a gene: 9. CDR3 in amino acids: CASSYRGTGILYEQYF. CDR3 in DNA: TGTGCCAGCAGTTACCGCGGGACAGGGATCCTATACGAGCAGTACTTC.

The chain carries TRBV5-4 and TRBJ2-3; 14 bases map to TRBD2. Losses at the gene ends were 4 bases for V and 2 bases for J; bases not matched to a gene: 3. The CDR3 runs to 16 residues. The germline V gene has CDR1 SGHNT and CDR2 YYREEE (reference sequence). The CDR3 spells CASSQGLAGVTDTQYF. The CDR3 bases are TGTGCCAGCAGCCAGGGACTAGCGGGGGTCACAGATACGCAGTATTTT. The variable domain in full, completed from reference TRBV5-4 and TRBJ2-3, reads ETGVTQSPTHLIKTRGQQVTLRCSSQSGHNTVSWYQQALGQGPQFIFQYYREEENGRGNFPPRFSGLQFPNYSSELNVNALELDDSALYLCASSQGLAGVTDTQYFGPGTRLTVL.